Following are 14 T cell receptor beta chains from one sample sequenced in a study of Ad26.COV2.S vaccination and SARS-CoV-2 variants. This table comes from immunoSEQ multiplex PCR, and its TCRdb copy is limited to in-frame clones, with some not included. The table records more than 300,000 clones, roughly 90% of them present only once. Regarding treatment: about 20 received Ad26.COV2.S at low or high dose, single or two shots; several received placebo; per-sample allocation not given. The study sampled participants on day 63 after the first vaccine or placebo injection. The sequencing here drew on peripheral blood, taken in a trial of Ad26.COV2.S vaccine versus placebo. The origin of the receptors is a person between 18 and 60 years old who received the Ad26.COV2.S COVID-19 vaccine or a placebo.

This chain uses TRBV10-3 with TRBJ2-3; D unclear. Germline CDR1 reads ENHRY; CDR2 reads SYGVKD. The CDR3 sequence is 16 residues long. V was trimmed by 4 bases and J by 2 bases, leaving 16 bases between them. The CDR3 is CAISGSTGQVTDTQYF. The DNA of the CDR3 is TGTGCCATCAGTGGAAGTACGGGTCAAGTCACAGATACGCAGTATTTT.

This sequence joins TRBV10-3 and TRBJ2-1, with TRBD2 matching over 7 bases. The CDR3 runs to 15 residues. Losses at the gene ends were 3 bases for V and 4 bases for J; bases not matched to a gene: 6. Germline V lookup: CDR1 ENHRY, CDR2 SYGVKD. CDR3 nucleotides: TGTGCCATCAGTGACCGCGGGAGTGCTTACAATGAGCAGTTCTTC. Its translation: CAISDRGSAYNEQFF.

The chain carries TRBV9 and TRBJ1-5; no clear D. Germline V gives CDR1 SGDLS, CDR2 YYNGEE. The V end was cut by 3 bases, the J end by 7 bases, with 11 bases between. This CDR3 has 13 amino acids. CDR3 region: CASSGREGQPQHF. CDR3 bases: TGTGCCAGCAGCGGCCGGGAAGGCCAGCCCCAGCATTTT.

This clone was observed a single time. Distinct nucleotide sequences in the sample also encode this CDR3. The CDR3 DNA is TGTGCCAGCAGCTTAAGCCGCTACGAGCAGTACTTC. Translated, it gives CASSLSRYEQYF. The J gene is TRBJ2-7, the V gene TRBV7-2; D gene uncertain. CDR3 length: 12 residues. The germline V gene encodes CDR1 SGHTA and CDR2 FQGNSA. V shed 2 bases and J shed 3 bases, with 5 bases lying between them.

The gene calls are TRBV4-2 and TRBJ2-4; weak D call: TRBD1 (8 bases). This CDR3 spans 16 amino acids. Trimming took 0 bases from V and 1 from J, leaving 10 bases between them. Per the germline V gene, CDR1 is LGHNA and CDR2 is YNFKEQ. The CDR3 DNA reads as TGTGCCAGCAGCCAAGAACAGGGGGGGGCCAAAAACATTCAGTACTTC. Translation: CASSQEQGGAKNIQYF.

J is TRBJ2-3 and V is TRBV6-5, with 9 nucleotides matching TRBD1. Germline CDR1 MNHEY, CDR2 SVGAGI. This CDR3 contains 14 residues. The junction had 7 bases not matched to a gene; V was cut back by 4 bases and J by 8 bases. DNA of the CDR3: TGTGCCAGCAGTTTGGACAGGGGATTTGGTACGCAGTATTTT. It yields the protein CASSLDRGFGTQYF.

The chain carries TRBV9 and TRBJ2-3; tentative D call: TRBD2 (6 bases). Trimming shortened V by 0 bases and J by 7 bases, and 12 bases separated the two germline ends. CDR1 is SGDLS and CDR2 is YYNGEE in the germline V gene. The CDR3 contains 14 residues. CDR3 DNA sequence: TGTGCCAGCAGCGTAGGTGGGGGGTTCAATACGCAGTATTTT. Translation: CASSVGGGFNTQYF. Filled out from reference TRBV9 and TRBJ2-3, the complete variable domain reads DSGVTQTPKHLITATGQRVTLRCSPRSGDLSVYWYQQSLDQGLQFLIQYYNGEERAKGNILERFSAQQFPDLHSELNLSSLELGDSALYFCASSVGGGFNTQYFGPGTRLTVL.

CDR3 bases: TGTGCCAGCAGCCCTAGCGGCAAGAACACCGGGGAGCTGTTTTTT. Amino acid sequence: CASSPSGKNTGELFF. V usage is TRBV5-4 and J usage is TRBJ2-2, with 7 bases lining up with TRBD2. V lost 4 bases, J lost 1 base, and 4 bases stayed unmatched. The V gene's germline CDR1 is SGHNT and CDR2 YYREEE (reference sequence). The CDR3 is 15 amino acids.

The V and J genes are TRBV30 and TRBJ1-5, with D unresolved. The CDR3 consists of 13 residues. V was shortened by 1 base and J by 7 bases, with 11 bases between the two germline ends. The V gene's germline CDR1 is GTSNPN and CDR2 SVGIG (reference sequence). The CDR3, as DNA: TGTGCCTGGAGTGGGAGGGTTGGACAGCCCCAGCATTTT. Translation: CAWSGRVGQPQHF.

This clone was seen once. The genes are TRBV6-2 or TRBV6-3 and TRBJ2-3, with TRBD2 matching 14 bases. The length of the CDR3 is 18 residues. Unmatched junction bases numbered 7, after V lost 4 bases and J lost 1 base. Germline CDR1 reads MNHEY; CDR2 reads SVGEGT. The CDR3 protein is CASSFGTSGGLGTDTQYF. The CDR3 DNA sequence: TGTGCCAGCAGTTTCGGGACTAGCGGGGGACTAGGCACAGATACGCAGTATTTT.

The CDR3 nucleotides are TGTGCCAGCAGCTTGCGTCCTACCGAGCAGTACTTC. Residues: CASSLRPTEQYF. The genes are TRBV11-3 and TRBJ2-7; D gene ambiguous. Germline CDR1 and CDR2: SGHNT and YENEEA. The CDR3 totals 12 residues. V was clipped by 3 bases and J by 6 bases, with 9 bases between them. Filled out from reference TRBV11-3 and TRBJ2-7, the complete variable domain reads EAGVVQSPRYKIIEKKQPVAFWCNPISGHNTLYWYLQNLGQGPELLIRYENEEAVDDSQLPKDRFSAERLKGVDSTLKIQPAELGDSAVYLCASSLRPTEQYFGPGTRLTVT.

V is TRBV18 and J is TRBJ2-1, with TRBD2 matching over 13 bases. CDR1 and CDR2 (germline): KGHSH, LQKENI. The CDR3 is 18 residues long. V gave up 1 base and J gave up 6 bases; unmatched junction bases: 9. Here the CDR3 reads CASSPRLGTSGTLNEQFF. As DNA, the CDR3 is TGTGCCAGCTCACCACGATTAGGGACTAGCGGGACTCTCAATGAGCAGTTCTTC.

Only a few counts were recorded for this clone. Other nucleotide sequences from this sample produce the same CDR3. V gene TRBV12-3 or TRBV12-4 combines with J gene TRBJ2-2; D is unresolved. The ends were cut back, 2 bases at V and 3 bases at J, with 4 bases in the middle. The length of the CDR3 is 13 residues. The CDR3 DNA follows: TGTGCCAGCAGTTTAAGGGACACCGGGGAGCTGTTTTTT. Translated, it gives CASSLRDTGELFF.

This chain uses TRBV29-1 with TRBJ2-5; D gene uncertain. Between the trimmed V and J ends, which lost 1 base and 2 bases, there was a span of 5 bases. Germline V gene lookup returns CDR1 SQVTM and CDR2 ANQGSEA. The CDR3 covers 12 residues. In nucleotides, the CDR3 is TGCAGCGTTGAAGTGGGACAAGAGACCCAGTACTTC. Amino acids: CSVEVGQETQYF.